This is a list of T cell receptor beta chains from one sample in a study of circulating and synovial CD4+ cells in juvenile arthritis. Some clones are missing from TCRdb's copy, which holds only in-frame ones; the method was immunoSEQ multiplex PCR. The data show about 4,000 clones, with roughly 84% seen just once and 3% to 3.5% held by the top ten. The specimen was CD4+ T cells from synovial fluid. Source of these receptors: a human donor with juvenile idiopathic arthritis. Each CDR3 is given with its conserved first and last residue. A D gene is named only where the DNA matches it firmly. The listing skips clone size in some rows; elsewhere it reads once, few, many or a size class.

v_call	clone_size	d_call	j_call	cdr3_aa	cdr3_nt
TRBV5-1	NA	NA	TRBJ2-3	CASSLAKWTGRADTQYF	TGCGCCAGCAGCTTGGCCAAGTGGACAGGGAGGGCAGATACGCAGTATTTT
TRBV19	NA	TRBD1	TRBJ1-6	CASSAEDRGFSPLHF	TGTGCCAGTAGTGCCGAGGACAGGGGGTTTTCCCCCCTCCACTTT
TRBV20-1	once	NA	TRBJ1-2	CSASSGDGYTF	TGCAGTGCTAGTTCCGGGGATGGCTACACCTTC
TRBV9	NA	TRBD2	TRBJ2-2	CASSVEGTKPTGELFF	TGTGCCAGCAGCGTAGAGGGGACTAAACCGACCGGGGAGCTGTTTTTT
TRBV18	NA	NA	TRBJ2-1	CASSPSRGNTNEQFF	TGTGCCAGCTCACCTTCCCGGGGGAATACGAATGAGCAGTTCTTC
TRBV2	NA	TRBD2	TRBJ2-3	CASSEERDTDTQYF	TGTGCCAGCAGTGAGGAGCGGGACACAGATACGCAGTATTTT
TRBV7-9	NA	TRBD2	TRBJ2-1	CASSSLAGAYNEQFF	TGTGCCAGCAGCTCACTAGCGGGAGCCTACAATGAGCAGTTCTTC
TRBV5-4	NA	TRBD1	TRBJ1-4	CASSLDQTGGNEKLFF	TGTGCCAGCAGCTTGGACCAGACAGGGGGCAATGAAAAACTGTTTTTT
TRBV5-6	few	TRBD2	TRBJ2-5	CASSCSGGRGTQYF	TGTGCCAGCAGCTGTAGCGGGGGACGGGGGACCCAGTACTTC
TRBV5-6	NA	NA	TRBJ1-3	CASSLAESVNTIYF	TGTGCCAGCAGCTTGGCCGAGTCGGTAAACACCATATATTTT
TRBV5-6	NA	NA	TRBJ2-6	CASSLGGPGANVLTF	TGTGCCAGCAGCCTGGGGGGGCCCGGGGCCAACGTCCTGACTTTC